What follows is one TCR beta chain and its context. Its antigen is unidentified. Here immunoSEQ multiplex PCR was the method, and the copy in TCRdb shows in-frame clones only, minus some. The sample lists more than 65,000 clones; 84% were seen once. Germline loops: CDR1 SGHTA, CDR2 FQGNSA. Trimming took 5 bases from V and 5 from J; bases not matched to a gene: 6. The CDR3 loop spans 14 amino acids. The data derive from a study of OX40 agonist ivuxolimab in advanced cancers. Study summary: Patients received ivuxolimab, an agonistic anti-OX40 (CD134) antibody. General study results and limits: Among the nonresponders, some also had low normalized T-cell clonal expansion.

This receptor was taken from an adult with an advanced solid tumor such as melanoma, head and neck, liver or kidney cancer. The V and J genes are TRBV7-2 and TRBJ2-3; 8 bases are shared with TRBD2. This specimen was CD4+ or CD8+ T cells sorted from blood, taken in a trial of the OX40 agonist ivuxolimab. The CDR3 loop is CASSQGLAGDTQYF. In DNA, the CDR3 is TGTGCCAGCAGCCAAGGACTAGCAGGAGATACGCAGTATTTT.